The entry below describes one T cell receptor (beta chain). No antigen is known for it. Some clones are missing from TCRdb's copy, which holds only in-frame ones; the method was immunoSEQ multiplex PCR. There are about 51,000 clones in the sample; more than 60% occur only once, and 1.5% to 2% lies in the top ten. This entry comes from a study of a mutant IDH1 vaccine in newly diagnosed glioma. The time point denotes: baseline, week 1 (first vaccination visit). Described treatment: pre-vaccination baseline after standard-of-care therapy. Donor diagnoses consisted of new WHO grade 3 or 4 IDH1-mutant, ATRX-lost astrocytomas. Study-wide findings and caveats: The vaccine induced immune responses, and these occurred in roughly 93% of patients.

CDR3 size: 15 residues. Germline V gives CDR1 SEHNR, CDR2 FQNEAQ (reference sequence). Trimming at V came to 3 bases and at J to 2 bases, leaving 7 bases not matched to a gene. This sequence originates from a middle-aged woman with glioma. The source was PBMCs, collected from a glioma patient treated with radiotherapy, temozolomide or both. This rearrangement joins TRBV7-9 to TRBJ2-7; 7 bases are shared with TRBD2. CDR3 amino acids: CASSFRDYYTYEQYF. CDR3 sequence (DNA): TGTGCCAGCAGCTTTCGGGACTACTACACCTACGAGCAGTACTTC.